These 5 T cell receptor beta chains were sequenced from one sample in a study of identifying expanded T cells in peripheral blood. Repertoires were generated with immunoSEQ multiplex PCR, while TCRdb's copy carries only in-frame clones and drops some. Among around 100,000 clones listed, 80% to 90% were seen once. Sequencing was done on a sample of blood. These receptor sequences come from a person between 18 and 75 years old in good health.

This clone was seen just once. Here the CDR3 DNA reads TGTGCCAGCAGCTTCCACACCGTGGACAGTGCTATTCAGCCCCAGCATTTT. This encodes CASSFHTVDSAIQPQHF. The chain has TRBV5-8 and TRBJ1-5; the D gene is possibly TRBD1 (6 bases). V dropped 2 bases and J dropped 6 bases, with 21 bases sitting between them. The CDR3 length is 17 residues. Germline loops: CDR1 SGHTS, CDR2 YDEGEE. Full variable domain (outside the CDR3, taken from reference TRBV5-8 and TRBJ1-5): EAGVTQSPTHLIKTRGQQATLRCSPISGHTSVYWYQQALGLGLQFLLWYDEGEERNRGNFPPRFSGRQFPNYSSELNVNALELEDSALYLCASSFHTVDSAIQPQHFGDGTRLSIL.

The rearrangement uses TRBV5-4 and TRBJ2-4, with no clear D. The CDR3 has 14 residues. Germline lookup yields CDR1 SGHNT and CDR2 YYREEE (reference sequence). The V gene lost 4 bases and the J gene lost 0 bases, with 8 bases spanning the gap. DNA for the CDR3: TGTGCCAGCAGCGAGAACGTAGCCAAAAACATTCAGTACTTC. Its translation is CASSENVAKNIQYF.

The chain couples TRBV5-1 to TRBJ1-1, with D unclear. The V end was cut by 5 bases, the J end by 1 base, with 15 bases between. Germline values: CDR1 SGHRS, CDR2 YFSETQ. This CDR3 contains 15 residues. CDR3 sequence reads: CASSSAGTQNTEAFF. Here the CDR3 DNA reads TGCGCCAGCAGTTCCGCGGGCACACAGAACACTGAAGCTTTCTTT.

The chain uses TRBV7-2 and TRBJ2-2; 14 positions agree with TRBD2. From germline, CDR1 is SGHTA and CDR2 FQGNSA. This CDR3 is 18 amino acids long. V trimming: 5 bases; J trimming: 3 bases; junction bases outside the gene matches: 8. The CDR3 loop is CASSRPGLAGGHTGELFF. For the CDR3, the DNA is TGTGCCAGCAGCCGCCCAGGACTAGCGGGGGGCCACACCGGGGAGCTGTTTTTT.

The chain is built from TRBV4-1 and TRBJ2-5; 12 positions agree with TRBD2. Germline loops: CDR1 MGHRA, CDR2 YSYEKL. The CDR3 consists of 16 residues. The trim removed 1 base at V and 3 bases at J, leaving 3 bases unmatched. The CDR3 here is CASSQGRTSGEETQYF. The CDR3 bases are TGCGCCAGCAGCCAAGGAAGGACTAGCGGGGAAGAGACCCAGTACTTC.